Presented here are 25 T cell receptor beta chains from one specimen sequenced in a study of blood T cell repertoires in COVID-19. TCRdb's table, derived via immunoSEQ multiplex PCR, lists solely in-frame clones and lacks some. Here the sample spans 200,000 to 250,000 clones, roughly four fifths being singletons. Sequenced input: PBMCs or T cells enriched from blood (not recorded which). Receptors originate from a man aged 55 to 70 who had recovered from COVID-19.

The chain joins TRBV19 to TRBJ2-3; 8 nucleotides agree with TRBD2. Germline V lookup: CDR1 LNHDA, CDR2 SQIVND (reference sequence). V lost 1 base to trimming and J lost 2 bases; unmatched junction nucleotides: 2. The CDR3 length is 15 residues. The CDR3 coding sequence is TGTGCCAGTAGTATAGGCGGGGGGTTCACAGATACGCAGTATTTT. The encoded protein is CASSIGGGFTDTQYF.

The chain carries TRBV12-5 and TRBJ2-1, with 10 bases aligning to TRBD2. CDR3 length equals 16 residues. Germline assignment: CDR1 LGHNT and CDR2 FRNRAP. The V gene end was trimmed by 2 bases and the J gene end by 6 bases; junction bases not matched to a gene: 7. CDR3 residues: CASGLTPSGRLNEQFF. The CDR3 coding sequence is TGTGCTAGTGGTTTGACCCCTAGCGGGAGACTCAATGAGCAGTTCTTC.

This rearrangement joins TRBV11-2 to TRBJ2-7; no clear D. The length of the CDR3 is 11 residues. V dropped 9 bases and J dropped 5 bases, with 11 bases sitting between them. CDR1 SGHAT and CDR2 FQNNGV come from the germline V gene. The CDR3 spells CASGRHDEQYF. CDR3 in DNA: TGTGCCAGTGGCAGGCACGACGAGCAGTACTTC.

The CDR3 protein is CASSQGSVGQRGEAFF. CDR3 sequence (DNA): TGCGCCAGCAGCCAAGGATCCGTGGGACAGAGGGGCGAAGCTTTCTTT. The chain combines TRBV4-3 with TRBJ1-1, with TRBD1 identical over 7 bases. V shed 1 base and J 8 bases; nucleotides not matched to a gene: 13. This CDR3 is 16 amino acids long. From germline, CDR1 is LGHNA and CDR2 YSLEER.

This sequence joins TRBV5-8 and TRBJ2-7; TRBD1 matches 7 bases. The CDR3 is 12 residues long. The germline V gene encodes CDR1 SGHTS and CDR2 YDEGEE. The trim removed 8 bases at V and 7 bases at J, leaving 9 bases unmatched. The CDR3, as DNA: TGTGCCAGTCGCGGACAGGTCTCAGAGCAGTACTTC. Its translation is CASRGQVSEQYF.

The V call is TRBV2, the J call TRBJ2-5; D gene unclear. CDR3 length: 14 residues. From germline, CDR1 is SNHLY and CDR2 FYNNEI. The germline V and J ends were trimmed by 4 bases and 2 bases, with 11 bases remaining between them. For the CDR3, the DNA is TGTGCCAGCAGTGTTTTACTTCTACAAGAGACCCAGTACTTC. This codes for CASSVLLLQETQYF.

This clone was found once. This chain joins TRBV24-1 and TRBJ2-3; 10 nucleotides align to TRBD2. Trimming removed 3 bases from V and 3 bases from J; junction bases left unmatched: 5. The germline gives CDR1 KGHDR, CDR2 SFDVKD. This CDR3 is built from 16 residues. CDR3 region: CATSDRTSGETDTQYF. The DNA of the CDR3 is TGTGCCACCAGTGATCGGACTAGCGGTGAGACAGATACGCAGTATTTT.

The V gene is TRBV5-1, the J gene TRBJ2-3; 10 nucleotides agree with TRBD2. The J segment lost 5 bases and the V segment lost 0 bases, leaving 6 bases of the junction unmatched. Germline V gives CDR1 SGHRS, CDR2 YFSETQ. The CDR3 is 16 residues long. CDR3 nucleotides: TGCGCCAGCAGCTTGGGCCTAGCGGGGGAGGGAGATACGCAGTATTTT. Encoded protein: CASSLGLAGEGDTQYF.

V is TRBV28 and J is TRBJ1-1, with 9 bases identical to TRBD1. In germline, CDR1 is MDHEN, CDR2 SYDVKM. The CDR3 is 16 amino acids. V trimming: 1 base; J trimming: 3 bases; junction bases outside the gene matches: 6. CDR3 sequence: CASSLLRDREYTEAFF. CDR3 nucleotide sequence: TGTGCCAGCAGTTTATTGCGGGACAGGGAGTACACTGAAGCTTTCTTT.

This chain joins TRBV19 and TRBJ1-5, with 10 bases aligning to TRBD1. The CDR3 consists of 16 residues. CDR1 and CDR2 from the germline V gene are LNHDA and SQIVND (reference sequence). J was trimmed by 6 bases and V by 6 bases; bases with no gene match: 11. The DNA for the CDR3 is TGTGCCAGTAGGGAAGGCGGGACAGGGGTGGGTCAGCCCCAGCATTTT. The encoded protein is CASREGGTGVGQPQHF.

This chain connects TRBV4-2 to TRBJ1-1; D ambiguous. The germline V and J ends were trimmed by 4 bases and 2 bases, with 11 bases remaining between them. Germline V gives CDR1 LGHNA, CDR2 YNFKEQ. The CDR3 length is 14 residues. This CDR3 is CASSPPGINTEAFF. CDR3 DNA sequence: TGTGCCAGCAGCCCCCCCGGGATAAACACTGAAGCTTTCTTT.

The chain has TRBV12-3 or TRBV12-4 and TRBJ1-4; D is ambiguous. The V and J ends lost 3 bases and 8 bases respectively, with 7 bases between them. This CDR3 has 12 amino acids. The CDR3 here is CASSFSVEKLFF. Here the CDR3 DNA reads TGTGCCAGCAGTTTTAGCGTGGAAAAACTGTTTTTT.

CDR3 protein: CASSYRGRNSPLHF. CDR3 nucleotide sequence: TGTGCCAGCAGTTACAGGGGGCGTAATTCACCCCTCCACTTT. The gene calls are TRBV5-6 and TRBJ1-6; TRBD1 matches at 9 bases. CDR3 length: 14 amino acids. With V trimmed by 5 bases and J by 6 bases, 3 bases remained unmatched. Looked up from germline, CDR1 is SGHDT and CDR2 is YYEEEE.

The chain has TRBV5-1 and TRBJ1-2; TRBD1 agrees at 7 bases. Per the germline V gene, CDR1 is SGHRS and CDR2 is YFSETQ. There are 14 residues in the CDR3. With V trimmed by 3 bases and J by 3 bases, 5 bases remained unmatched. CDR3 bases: TGCGCCAGCAGCTGGGCCGGGACAGACTATGGCTACACCTTC. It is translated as CASSWAGTDYGYTF.

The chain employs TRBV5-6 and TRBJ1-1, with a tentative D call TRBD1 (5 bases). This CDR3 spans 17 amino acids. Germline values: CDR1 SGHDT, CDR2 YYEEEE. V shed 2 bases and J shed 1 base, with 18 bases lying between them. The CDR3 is CASSLRATRQWNTEAFF. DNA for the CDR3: TGTGCCAGCAGCTTAAGAGCTACGCGACAGTGGAACACTGAAGCTTTCTTT. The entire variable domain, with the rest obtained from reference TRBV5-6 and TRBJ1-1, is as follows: DAGVTQSPTHLIKTRGQQVTLRCSPKSGHDTVSWYQQALGQGPQFIFQYYEEEERQRGNFPDRFSGHQFPNYSSELNVNALLLGDSALYLCASSLRATRQWNTEAFFGQGTRLTVV.

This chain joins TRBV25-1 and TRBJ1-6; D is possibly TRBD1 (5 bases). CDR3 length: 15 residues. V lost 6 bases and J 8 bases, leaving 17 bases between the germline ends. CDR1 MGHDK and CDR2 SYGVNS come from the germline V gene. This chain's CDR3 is CASRGQVAPDSPLHF. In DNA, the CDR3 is TGTGCCAGCAGAGGACAAGTGGCTCCTGATTCACCCCTCCACTTT.

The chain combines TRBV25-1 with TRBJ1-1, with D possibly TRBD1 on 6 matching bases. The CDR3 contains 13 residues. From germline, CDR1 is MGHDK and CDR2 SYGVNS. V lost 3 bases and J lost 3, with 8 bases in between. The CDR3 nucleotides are TGTGCCAGCAGTGAGACAGGCGACACTGAAGCTTTCTTT. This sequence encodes CASSETGDTEAFF.

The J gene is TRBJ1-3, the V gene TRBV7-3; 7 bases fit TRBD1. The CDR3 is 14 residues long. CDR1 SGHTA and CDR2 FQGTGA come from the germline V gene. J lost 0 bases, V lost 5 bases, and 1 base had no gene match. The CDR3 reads CASSAGGSGNTIYF. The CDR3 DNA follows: TGTGCCAGCAGCGCAGGGGGCTCTGGAAACACCATATATTTT.

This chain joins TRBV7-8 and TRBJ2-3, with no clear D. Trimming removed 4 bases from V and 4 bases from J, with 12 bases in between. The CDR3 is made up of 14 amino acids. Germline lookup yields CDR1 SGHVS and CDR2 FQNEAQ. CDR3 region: CASSSPGEADTQYF. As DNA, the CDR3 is TGTGCCAGCAGCTCCCCCGGCGAGGCAGATACGCAGTATTTT.

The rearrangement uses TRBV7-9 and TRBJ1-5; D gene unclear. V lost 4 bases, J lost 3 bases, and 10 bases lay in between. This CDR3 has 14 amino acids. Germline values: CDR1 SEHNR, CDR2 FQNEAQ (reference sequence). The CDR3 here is CASSSDGLNQPQHF. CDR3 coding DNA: TGTGCCAGCAGCTCAGATGGCCTCAATCAGCCCCAGCATTTT.

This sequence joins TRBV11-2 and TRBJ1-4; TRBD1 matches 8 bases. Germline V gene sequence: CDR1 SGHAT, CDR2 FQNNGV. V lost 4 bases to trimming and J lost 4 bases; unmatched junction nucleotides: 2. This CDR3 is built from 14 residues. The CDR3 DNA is TGTGCCAGCAGCTGGGACAGGCTTAATGAAAAACTGTTTTTT. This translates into CASSWDRLNEKLFF.

The DNA of the CDR3 is TGCAGCGTTGAAGGGGACAGGGACGACAATGAGCAGTTCTTC. Translated, it gives CSVEGDRDDNEQFF. This chain connects TRBV29-1 to TRBJ2-1, with 9 bases identical to TRBD1. The CDR3 is 14 residues long. Germline loops: CDR1 SQVTM, CDR2 ANQGSEA. V shed 1 base, J shed 5 bases, and the junction held 3 bases outside the gene matches.

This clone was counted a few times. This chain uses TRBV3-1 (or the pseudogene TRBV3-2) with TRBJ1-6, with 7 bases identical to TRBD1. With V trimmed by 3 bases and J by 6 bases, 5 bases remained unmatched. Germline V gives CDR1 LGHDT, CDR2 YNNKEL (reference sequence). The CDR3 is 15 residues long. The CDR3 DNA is TGTGCCAGCAGCCAGGAAGGGGGCGGTAATTCACCCCTCCACTTT. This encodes CASSQEGGGNSPLHF.

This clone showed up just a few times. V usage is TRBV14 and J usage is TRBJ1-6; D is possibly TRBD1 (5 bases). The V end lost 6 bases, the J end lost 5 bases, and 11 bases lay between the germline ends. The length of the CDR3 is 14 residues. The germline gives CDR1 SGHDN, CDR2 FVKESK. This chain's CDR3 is CASSQGLNNSPLHF. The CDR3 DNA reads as TGTGCCAGCAGTCAGGGACTGAATAATTCACCCCTCCACTTT.

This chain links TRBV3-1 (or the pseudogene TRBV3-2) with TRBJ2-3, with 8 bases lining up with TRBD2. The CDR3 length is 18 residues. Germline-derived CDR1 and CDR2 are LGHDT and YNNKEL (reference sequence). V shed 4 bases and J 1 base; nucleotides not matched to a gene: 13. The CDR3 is CASSPTTVSGERTDTQYF. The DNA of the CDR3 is TGTGCCAGCAGCCCAACAACCGTTAGCGGGGAGCGCACAGATACGCAGTATTTT.